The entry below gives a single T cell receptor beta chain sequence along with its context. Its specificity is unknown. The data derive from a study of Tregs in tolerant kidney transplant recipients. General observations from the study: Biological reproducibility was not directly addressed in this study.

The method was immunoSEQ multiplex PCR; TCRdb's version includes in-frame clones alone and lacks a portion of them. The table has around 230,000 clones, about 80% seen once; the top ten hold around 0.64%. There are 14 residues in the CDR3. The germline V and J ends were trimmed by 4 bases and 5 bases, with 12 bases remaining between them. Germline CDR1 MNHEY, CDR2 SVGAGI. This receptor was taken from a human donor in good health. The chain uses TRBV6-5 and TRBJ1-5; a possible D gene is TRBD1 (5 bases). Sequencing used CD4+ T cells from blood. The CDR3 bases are TGTGCCAGCAGTTTCCAGGGATCGGATCAGCCCCAGCATTTT. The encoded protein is CASSFQGSDQPQHF.